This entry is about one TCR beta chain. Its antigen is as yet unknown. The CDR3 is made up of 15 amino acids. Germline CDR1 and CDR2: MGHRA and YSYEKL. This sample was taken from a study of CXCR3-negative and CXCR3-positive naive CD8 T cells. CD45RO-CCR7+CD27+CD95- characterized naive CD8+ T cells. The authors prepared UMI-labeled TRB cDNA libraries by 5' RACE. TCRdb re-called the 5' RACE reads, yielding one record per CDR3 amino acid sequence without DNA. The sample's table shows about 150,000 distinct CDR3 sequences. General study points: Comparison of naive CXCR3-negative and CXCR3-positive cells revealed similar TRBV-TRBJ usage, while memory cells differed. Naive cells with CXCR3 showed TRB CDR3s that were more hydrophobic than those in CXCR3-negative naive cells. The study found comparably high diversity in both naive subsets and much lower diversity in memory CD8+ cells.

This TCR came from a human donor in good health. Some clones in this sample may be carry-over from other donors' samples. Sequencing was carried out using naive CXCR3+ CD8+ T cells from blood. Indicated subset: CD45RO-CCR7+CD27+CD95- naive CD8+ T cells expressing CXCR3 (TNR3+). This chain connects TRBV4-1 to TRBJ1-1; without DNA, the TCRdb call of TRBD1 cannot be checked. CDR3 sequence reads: CASSLNSGVFTEAFF.